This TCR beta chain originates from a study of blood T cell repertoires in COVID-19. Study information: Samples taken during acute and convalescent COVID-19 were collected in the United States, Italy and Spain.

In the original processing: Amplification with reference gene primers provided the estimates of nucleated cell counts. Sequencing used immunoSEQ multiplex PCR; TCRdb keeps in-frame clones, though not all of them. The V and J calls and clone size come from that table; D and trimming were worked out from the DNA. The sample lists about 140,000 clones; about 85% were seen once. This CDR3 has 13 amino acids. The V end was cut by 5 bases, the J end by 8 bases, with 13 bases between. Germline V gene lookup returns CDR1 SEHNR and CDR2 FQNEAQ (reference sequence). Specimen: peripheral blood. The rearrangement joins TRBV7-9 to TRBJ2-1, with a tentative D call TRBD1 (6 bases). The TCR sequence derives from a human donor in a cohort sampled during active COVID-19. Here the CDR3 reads CASSRSGVHEQFF. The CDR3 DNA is TGTGCCAGCAGCCGCTCAGGGGTACATGAGCAGTTCTTC.